The rows below give T cell receptor beta chains drawn from one sample of a study of metastatic and nonmetastatic thyroid tumors. TCRdb re-processed the PCR reads through MiXCR. The sample comprises approximately 70,000 clones, about 4% of which are singletons, and about 22% rests with the top ten. Sequenced input: blood. These receptors came from a female donor with papillary thyroid cancer or a benign thyroid nodule (not recorded which). Some clones in this sample may be carry-over from other donors' samples. Both conserved end residues are part of each CDR3. The D gene is left open where the match is weak. Rows may omit the clone size; those that give it use once, few, many or a size class.

v_gene	len	d_gene	j_gene	abundance	CDR3aa	CDR3nt
TRBV2	15	.	TRBJ2-7	many	CASTSIVTASYEQYF	TGTGCCAGCACCAGCATCGTAACAGCCTCCTACGAGCAGTACTTC
TRBV6-1	15	TRBD1	TRBJ1-2	few	CASSDQGQANYGYTF	TGTGCCAGCAGTGATCAGGGACAGGCTAACTATGGCTACACCTTC
TRBV14	15	.	TRBJ2-1	many	CASSQGGTRYNEQFF	TGTGCCAGCAGCCAAGGCGGGACACGCTACAATGAGCAGTTCTTC
TRBV2	13	.	TRBJ2-3	few	CASSRVVTDTQYF	TGTGCCAGTAGTAGAGTGGTGACAGATACGCAGTATTTT
TRBV5-6	19	.	TRBJ1-1	many	CASSFLRSGRGMRYTEAFF	TGTGCCAGCAGCTTCCTCCGGTCAGGACGGGGGATGAGGTACACTGAAGCTTTCTTT
TRBV7-3	13	.	TRBJ2-5	many	CASSGTAQETQYF	TGTGCCAGCAGCGGGACTGCTCAAGAGACCCAGTACTTC
TRBV12-3/TRBV12-4	18	TRBD1	TRBJ2-5	many	CASSLEGWGQGASETQYF	TGTGCCAGCAGTTTAGAAGGGTGGGGACAGGGGGCGTCAGAGACCCAGTACTTC
TRBV9	12	.	TRBJ2-1	many	CASSARGNEQFF	TGTGCCAGCAGCGCCCGGGGAAATGAGCAGTTCTTC
TRBV12-3/TRBV12-4	13	TRBD1	TRBJ2-7	.	CASSLKGAGEQYF	TGTGCCAGCAGTTTAAAGGGGGCTGGCGAGCAGTACTTC
TRBV7-9	12	.	TRBJ1-2	many	CASSLAPGGYTF	TGTGCCAGCAGCTTAGCGCCAGGAGGCTACACCTTC
TRBV12-3/TRBV12-4	21	TRBD2	TRBJ2-7	few	CASTILLAGLAGDRLAYEQYF	TGTGCCAGCACCATACTATTAGCGGGACTAGCGGGAGACAGATTAGCCTACGAGCAGTACTTC
TRBV6-1	16	TRBD1	TRBJ2-1	.	CASKSTGVVISNEQFF	TGTGCCAGCAAGTCCACAGGGGTCGTAATCTCCAATGAGCAGTTCTTC
TRBV2	15	.	TRBJ1-5	many	CASRTGTNINQPQHF	TGTGCCAGCAGAACCGGGACAAACATTAATCAGCCCCAGCATTTT
TRBV6-2/TRBV6-3	15	TRBD2	TRBJ2-3	many	CASSLTSGSTDTQYF	TGTGCCAGCAGTTTGACTAGCGGGAGCACAGATACGCAGTATTTT
TRBV7-8	18	TRBD1	TRBJ1-2	many	CASSSSGQGALYVGGYTF	TGTGCCAGCAGCTCATCCGGTCAGGGGGCCCTCTACGTAGGCGGCTACACCTTC
TRBV6-1	14	.	TRBJ1-1	many	CASSWGLSTTEAFF	TGTGCCAGCAGTTGGGGCCTTAGTACGACTGAAGCTTTCTTT
TRBV27	14	.	TRBJ2-2	few	CASTMTGATEELFF	TGTGCCAGCACCATGACCGGGGCCACCGAGGAACTGTTTTTT
TRBV24-1	14	.	TRBJ2-2	.	CATSELGPSLELFF	TGTGCCACCAGTGAATTAGGACCAAGCTTGGAGCTGTTTTTT
TRBV30	13	TRBD1	TRBJ2-5	many	CAWTLTGKETQYF	TGTGCCTGGACCTTGACAGGGAAGGAGACCCAGTACTTC
TRBV6-2/TRBV6-3	13	.	TRBJ1-2	.	CASRPRDNYGYTF	TGTGCCAGCAGACCTCGGGACAACTATGGCTACACCTTC
TRBV12-3/TRBV12-4	15	TRBD1	TRBJ2-2	.	CASSWTGVITGELFF	TGTGCCAGCAGCTGGACAGGGGTTATCACCGGGGAGCTGTTTTTT
TRBV6-1	12	.	TRBJ1-1	.	CASSPENTEAFF	TGTGCCAGCAGTCCCGAAAACACTGAAGCTTTCTTT
TRBV19	15	.	TRBJ1-5	many	CASSFGVGSNQPQHF	TGTGCCAGTAGTTTTGGGGTGGGGAGCAATCAGCCCCAGCATTTT
TRBV6-1	15	TRBD1	TRBJ1-6	.	CASRSDRGGNSPLHF	TGTGCCAGTAGATCGGACAGGGGTGGTAATTCACCCCTCCACTTT
TRBV18	13	TRBD1	TRBJ1-1	.	CASSQQGEREAFF	TGTGCCAGCTCACAGCAGGGGGAGAGGGAGGCTTTCTTT
TRBV30	13	.	TRBJ1-1	many	CAWSVQVNTEAFF	TGTGCCTGGAGTGTACAAGTGAACACTGAAGCTTTCTTT
TRBV5-1	16	.	TRBJ2-3	.	CASSLGSPGVGDTQYF	TGCGCCAGCAGCTTGGGGTCACCGGGAGTGGGGGATACGCAGTATTTT
TRBV6-1	11	.	TRBJ1-1	.	CASSRETEAFF	TGTGCCAGCAGTAGGGAAACTGAAGCTTTCTTT
TRBV7-9	15	TRBD2	TRBJ2-3	many	CASSRTSGSTDTQYF	TGTGCCAGCAGCCGGACTAGCGGGAGTACAGATACGCAGTATTTT